These T cell receptor beta chains were read from a single sample in a study of cytomegalovirus exposure and HLA in healthy donors. Method: immunoSEQ multiplex PCR; TCRdb's copy keeps in-frame clones and lacks some. The sample yields roughly 250,000 clones, over 70% seen once. The specimen sequenced was PBMCs. These receptors all come from a girl aged 2 to 9 in good health and CMV-seronegative. CDR3s include the opening cysteine and the closing phenylalanine or tryptophan. The D gene is left open where the match is weak. Clone size, where shown, is once, few, many, or a class for clones that have expanded.

size | length | D | J | V | DNA | CDR3
NA | 16 | TRBD1 | TRBJ2-1 | TRBV27 | TGTGCCAGCAGTCCCCAAGATTCAAGGGGGCCGAATGAGCAGTTCTTC | CASSPQDSRGPNEQFF
NA | 11 | NA | TRBJ2-2 | TRBV29-1 | TGCAGCGTCGGGGAGGCCGGGGAGCTGTTTTTT | CSVGEAGELFF
few | 15 | NA | TRBJ2-3 | TRBV7-9 | TGTGCCAGCAGCTTAGCCTTCAGAGCGACAGATACGCAGTATTTT | CASSLAFRATDTQYF
NA | 15 | NA | TRBJ2-2 | TRBV5-5 | TGTGCCAGCAGTAGGGGGGGACTGAACACCGGGGAGCTGTTTTTT | CASSRGGLNTGELFF
NA | 19 | NA | TRBJ1-5 | TRBV2 | TGTGCCAGCAGTGAAGCGCCCAGATATCTAGACCGGGTGAATCAGCCCCAGCATTTT | CASSEAPRYLDRVNQPQHF
NA | 14 | NA | TRBJ1-6 | TRBV11-2 | TGTGCCAGCAGCTCGGACTGGGTTGGTTCACCCCTCCACTTT | CASSSDWVGSPLHF
NA | 17 | NA | TRBJ2-1 | TRBV7-9 | TGTGCCAGCAGCTTAGCGGTGCTGATACGGGAGTCCGCTGAGCAGTTCTTC | CASSLAVLIRESAEQFF
NA | 14 | NA | TRBJ2-7 | TRBV7-3 | TGTGCCAGCAGCCCCGGGACATTAGCCTACGAGCAGTACTTC | CASSPGTLAYEQYF
NA | 15 | NA | TRBJ2-7 | TRBV5-1 | TGCGCCAGCAGCTTGGGGCGGGGAGGTGGCTACGAGCAGTACTTC | CASSLGRGGGYEQYF
NA | 15 | TRBD2 | TRBJ2-1 | TRBV7-3 | TGTGCCAGCAGCTTATATGGGCTAGCGGGCAATGAGCAGTTCTTC | CASSLYGLAGNEQFF
NA | 16 | TRBD1 | TRBJ1-6 | TRBV7-2 | TGTGCCAGCAGCTTGTTGCAGGGGGTGAAGTATTCACCCCTCCACTTT | CASSLLQGVKYSPLHF
NA | 15 | NA | TRBJ1-3 | TRBV28 | TGTGCCAGCAGTTCTTCTTCGGCGGGGGGTAACACCATATATTTT | CASSSSSAGGNTIYF
NA | 13 | NA | TRBJ2-7 | TRBV28 | TGTGCCAGCAGTTCAGGCCGACTATACGAGCAGTACTTC | CASSSGRLYEQYF
NA | 16 | TRBD1 | TRBJ1-2 | TRBV7-9 | TGTGCCAGCAGCACCGACGGACAGGGGTATGACTATGGCTACACCTTC | CASSTDGQGYDYGYTF
few | 16 | NA | TRBJ2-6 | TRBV18 | TGTGCCAGCTCTCAACAGGAAATATCTGGGGCCAACGTCCTGACTTTC | CASSQQEISGANVLTF
NA | 13 | TRBD1 | TRBJ1-1 | TRBV9 | TGTGCCAGCAGCGTAGAGCACAGGGGGGAAGCTTTCTTT | CASSVEHRGEAFF
NA | 11 | NA | TRBJ2-7 | TRBV6-6 | TGTGCCAGCTCCCTCGAGAGCGAGCAGTACTTC | CASSLESEQYF
NA | 14 | TRBD1 | TRBJ2-5 | TRBV5-1 | TGCGCCAGCAGCTCAGGGGGCGCGGGGGAGACCCAGTACTTC | CASSSGGAGETQYF
NA | 14 | TRBD1 | TRBJ1-2 | TRBV6-5 | TGTGCCAGCAGCGCGAGGGGGCTGATCTATGGCTACACCTTC | CASSARGLIYGYTF
few | 14 | TRBD1 | TRBJ1-5 | TRBV6-1 | TGTGCCAGCATGGGGACAGGGTTCTATCAGCCCCAGCATTTT | CASMGTGFYQPQHF
NA | 13 | TRBD1 | TRBJ1-1 | TRBV9 | TGTGCCAGCAGCGTAACCGGGACAGGGGAGACTTTCTTT | CASSVTGTGETFF
NA | 18 | TRBD2 | TRBJ2-5 | TRBV9 | TGTGCCAGCAGCGTAAGCCTAGCGGGGGCCAACCTCCAAGAGACCCAGTACTTC | CASSVSLAGANLQETQYF
NA | 15 | TRBD1 | TRBJ2-3 | TRBV7-2 | TGTGCCAGCAGCCCCAGGCAGGGGGGCACAGATACGCAGTATTTT | CASSPRQGGTDTQYF
NA | 16 | NA | TRBJ1-3 | TRBV6-1 | TGTGCCAGCAGTGCCCAACCAAACTACTCTGGAAACACCATATATTTT | CASSAQPNYSGNTIYF
NA | 14 | NA | TRBJ2-1 | TRBV28 | TGTGCCAGCAGTTCGAGCGGAGCCTACAATGAGCAGTTCTTC | CASSSSGAYNEQFF
NA | 13 | TRBD2 | TRBJ2-7 | TRBV27 | TGTGCCAGCAGTTTCGGTAGCGGGCTCGAGCAGTACTTC | CASSFGSGLEQYF
NA | 10 | NA | TRBJ1-2 | TRBV28 | TGTGCCAGCGCGCTGTATGGCTACACCTTC | CASALYGYTF